These 7 T cell receptor beta chains originate from one sample sequenced in a study of shared clonotypes between healthy human individuals. The assay was immunoSEQ multiplex PCR, and TCRdb's table has in-frame clones only and misses some. Of around 550,000 clones listed, about 95% are singletons. The sequenced sample was naive CD4+ T cells sorted from blood. Subset denoted: CD45RA+ positively selected. The receptor set was obtained from a woman in her thirties in good health.

This clone was found once. The chain links TRBV5-1 to TRBJ1-3; D gene unclear. Germline CDR1 and CDR2: SGHRS and YFSETQ. This CDR3 is built from 15 residues. V lost 3 bases to trimming and J lost 0 bases, with 10 bases between them. The CDR3 region has the DNA TGCGCCAGCAGCTCACTTCCGGGCTCTGGAAACACCATATATTTT. Amino acid sequence: CASSSLPGSGNTIYF.

CDR3: CASSPGEQGVRGYNEQFF. The CDR3 bases are TGCGCCAGCAGCCCGGGTGAACAGGGGGTTAGGGGATACAATGAGCAGTTCTTC. The chain has TRBV4-1 and TRBJ2-1, with 8 positions matching TRBD1. Germline CDR1 is MGHRA and CDR2 is YSYEKL. After removal of 4 bases from V and 4 bases from J, the junction contained 15 bases not matched to a gene. This CDR3 contains 18 residues.

V and J are TRBV9 and TRBJ1-1; perhaps TRBD1 as D (5 bases). Germline assignment: CDR1 SGDLS and CDR2 YYNGEE. CDR3 length: 18 residues. Trimming left V 1 base short and J 1 base short, with 20 bases between. The CDR3 DNA follows: TGTGCCAGCAGCGTACGCTCTATTGTAAGGGGAAGGAACACTGAAGCTTTCTTT. As protein: CASSVRSIVRGRNTEAFF.

This clone is a singleton in its sample. The V and J genes are TRBV18 and TRBJ2-1; 10 nucleotides line up with TRBD2. CDR3 length: 16 residues. V lost 0 bases, J lost 8 bases, and 7 bases stayed unmatched. The germline gives CDR1 KGHSH, CDR2 LQKENI. The CDR3 sequence: CASSPPGVAGGYEQFF. The CDR3 DNA follows: TGTGCCAGCTCACCACCGGGGGTAGCGGGAGGCTATGAGCAGTTCTTC.

The chain uses TRBV19 and TRBJ1-2; D not certain. Germline V gene data show CDR1 as LNHDA and CDR2 as SQIVND (reference sequence). V was clipped by 4 bases and J by 2 bases, with 8 bases between them. This CDR3 region has 13 residues. The CDR3 sequence: CASSSVGNYGYTF. CDR3 DNA sequence: TGTGCCAGTAGTAGCGTAGGGAACTATGGCTACACCTTC.

The CDR3 DNA reads TGTGCCAGCAGCTTGACTGGGCGGGGTGCAACCCAGTACTTC. Its protein is CASSLTGRGATQYF. This sequence joins TRBV5-6 and TRBJ2-5; D is perhaps TRBD2 (6 bases). The ends were cut back, 1 base at V and 8 bases at J, with 15 bases in the middle. CDR3 length equals 14 residues. Germline values: CDR1 SGHDT, CDR2 YYEEEE. The full variable domain, rest sourced from reference TRBV5-6 and TRBJ2-5, is DAGVTQSPTHLIKTRGQQVTLRCSPKSGHDTVSWYQQALGQGPQFIFQYYEEEERQRGNFPDRFSGHQFPNYSSELNVNALLLGDSALYLCASSLTGRGATQYFGPGTRLLVL.

The V call is TRBV5-6, the J call TRBJ2-7, with D possibly TRBD2 on 5 matching bases. The CDR3 has 15 amino acids. V lost 0 bases and J 3 bases, leaving 13 bases between the germline ends. The germline CDR1 and CDR2 sequences are SGHDT and YYEEEE. DNA for the CDR3: TGTGCCAGCAGCTTGGTATCCGGGGTCGTCTACGAGCAGTACTTC. Its translation is CASSLVSGVVYEQYF.